Following are 10 T cell receptor beta chains from one sample sequenced in a study of blood T cell repertoires in COVID-19. This table comes from immunoSEQ multiplex PCR, and its TCRdb copy is limited to in-frame clones, with some not included. The table lists about 390,000 clones, approximately 87% of them singletons, with around 9.3% in the top ten. Specimen: PBMCs or T cells enriched from blood (not recorded which). The receptors come from a woman between 50 and 59 years old who had recovered from COVID-19.

J is TRBJ1-1 and V is TRBV29-1; no clear D gene. Germline V gives CDR1 SQVTM, CDR2 ANQGSEA. Trimming left V 4 bases short and J 4 bases short, with 16 bases between. CDR3 length: 14 amino acids. The CDR3 DNA reads TGCAGCGTTGCCCTCCAGACTCTGAGCACTGAAGCTTTCTTT. It is translated as CSVALQTLSTEAFF.

CDR3 loop: CASSRARTSGYNEQFF. CDR3 DNA: TGTGCCAGTAGTAGGGCGAGGACTAGCGGTTACAATGAGCAGTTCTTC. The rearrangement joins TRBV19 to TRBJ2-1, with 10 bases matching TRBD2. The germline V gene encodes CDR1 LNHDA and CDR2 SQIVND (reference sequence). The CDR3 has 16 residues. Losses at the gene ends were 4 bases for V and 4 bases for J; bases not matched to a gene: 7.

Concerning this clone itself: At one end the junction does not follow the germline gene, possibly because of a read error. V is TRBV9 and J is TRBJ1-3; a weak D match, TRBD1 (6 bases). Per germline, CDR1 SGDLS and CDR2 YYNGEE. There are 13 residues in the CDR3. The CDR3 loop is CASTVGTGNTIYF. The CDR3 region has the DNA TGTGCCAGCACCGTAGGGACAGGAAACACCATATATTTT. Based on the CDR3 plus reference TRBV9 and TRBJ1-3, the full variable domain is DSGVTQTPKHLITATGQRVTLRCSPRSGDLSVYWYQQSLDQGLQFLIQYYNGEERAKGNILERFSAQQFPDLHSELNLSSLELGDSALYFCASTVGTGNTIYFGEGSWLTVV.

This clone was seen just once. This CDR3 reads CASSLARVSYNSPLHF. As DNA, the CDR3 is TGCGCCAGCAGCTTGGCCCGGGTCTCCTATAATTCACCCCTCCACTTT. This sequence joins TRBV5-1 and TRBJ1-6, with D unresolved. CDR3 length: 16 amino acids. Germline CDR1 and CDR2: SGHRS and YFSETQ. V was shortened by 0 bases and J by 0 bases, with 7 bases between the two germline ends.

The chain uses TRBV30 and TRBJ2-1; D possibly corresponds to TRBD2 (7 bases). The CDR3 runs 14 residues. Looked up from germline, CDR1 is GTSNPN and CDR2 is SVGIG (reference sequence). Trimming shortened V by 5 bases and J by 7 bases, and 18 bases separated the two germline ends. In DNA, the CDR3 is TGTGCCTGGGACGGGACTGGGGGGGCTAATGAGCAGTTCTTC. This translates into CAWDGTGGANEQFF.

The chain combines TRBV5-3 with TRBJ1-1; D is perhaps TRBD1 (5 bases). TRBV5-3 is an ORF; its function is uncertain. CDR3 size: 15 residues. Trimming shortened V by 4 bases and J by 1 base, and 14 bases separated the two germline ends. CDR3 protein: CARSLKQTGNTEAFF. DNA for the CDR3: TGTGCCAGAAGCCTAAAACAAACAGGGAACACTGAAGCTTTCTTT.

This chain joins TRBV6-4 and TRBJ2-3; TRBD2 matches 8 bases. Germline V gene sequence: CDR1 MRHNA, CDR2 SNTAGT. V gave up 0 bases and J gave up 2 bases; unmatched junction bases: 4. This CDR3 spans 16 amino acids. The CDR3 loop is CASSDSNSGDTDTQYF. Written as DNA, the CDR3 is TGTGCCAGCAGTGACTCGAATAGCGGGGACACAGATACGCAGTATTTT.

This clone was detected once. The V gene is TRBV28, the J gene TRBJ2-1; D remains ambiguous. V was trimmed by 6 bases and J by 9 bases, leaving 12 bases between them. Germline V gene lookup returns CDR1 MDHEN and CDR2 SYDVKM. The CDR3 loop spans 12 amino acids. The CDR3 nucleotides are TGTGCCAGCAGGCCGCCCCCGGGTGAGCAGTTCTTC. Translating gives CASRPPPGEQFF.

This clone was detected a few times. The rearrangement links TRBV7-9 to TRBJ1-2, with 10 bases lining up with TRBD1. With V trimmed by 2 bases and J by 8 bases, 8 bases remained unmatched. This CDR3 is built from 15 residues. Germline CDR1 SEHNR, CDR2 FQNEAQ (reference sequence). CDR3 sequence: CASSLWRQGAFGYTF. The CDR3 region has the DNA TGTGCCAGCAGCTTATGGAGACAGGGGGCCTTCGGCTACACCTTC.

This clone was recorded only once. V is TRBV24-1 and J is TRBJ1-2; TRBD1 might be the D (6 bases). CDR1 and CDR2 from the germline V gene are KGHDR and SFDVKD. Deletions cut 4 bases from V and 8 bases from J, with 22 bases between. The CDR3 length is 16 residues. CDR3 in amino acids: CATSDPEGGGFRGYTF. The DNA of the CDR3 is TGTGCCACCAGTGACCCCGAGGGGGGGGGATTTCGGGGCTACACCTTC.